This T cell receptor beta chain was recorded in a study of cytomegalovirus exposure and HLA in healthy donors. With respect to this clone: Its antigen remains unknown.

Study-level findings and limits: TCR beta chains numbering some 150 were designated cytomegalovirus-associated.

At sampling all donors were nominally healthy, likely with unrecorded immune exposures. There are 14 residues in the CDR3. Germline assignment: CDR1 SGHDT and CDR2 YYEEEE. The V end was cut by 2 bases, the J end by 5 bases, with 13 bases between. The PCR ran on 60 Vbeta and 13 Jbeta primers. Sequencing used immunoSEQ multiplex PCR; TCRdb keeps in-frame clones, though not all of them. The ten most abundant clones cover more than 3% of a sample with about 120,000 clones. The source of this sequence is a man between 18 and 35 years old in good health and CMV-seronegative. This chain connects TRBV5-6 to TRBJ2-5; possible D gene TRBD1, 5 bases. The sample taken for sequencing was PBMCs. The CDR3 bases are TGTGCCAGCAGCTTAGGGGCAGGGTATGAGACCCAGTACTTC. Its protein product is CASSLGAGYETQYF.